This T cell receptor beta chain originates from a study of T-cell memory formation after mild COVID-19. Study outcomes and limitations: Clones that got smaller from day 15 to 85 had even CD4/CD8, while clones growing later tipped toward CD4+.

Trimming took off 11 bases at V and 4 bases at J, with 14 bases between the two ends. Germline lookup yields CDR1 MNHNS and CDR2 SASEGT. This CDR3 has 13 residues. This clonotype was counted many times. Its matching antigen is unknown. TCRdb reprocessed the 5' RACE reads via MiXCR and lists one record per CDR3 protein. The table records 250,000 to 300,000 distinct CDR3 sequences, roughly 8.2% of them present only once. Sequences were obtained from PBMCs or a T cell subset sorted from them (not recorded which). The chain joins TRBV6-1 to TRBJ1-4; D might be TRBD1 (5 bases). This TCR was recovered from a man aged 18-30 years who had mild COVID-19 (a few samples of this study predate the infection). Cell type and time point are not known. The CDR3 bases are TGTGCCGGTCACAGGTCCTATAATGAAAAACTGTTTTTT. It is translated as CAGHRSYNEKLFF.